The 2 T cell receptor beta chains below all came from one sample that was sequenced in a study of T cell responses to AZD1222 COVID-19 vaccine. Libraries were prepared by immunoSEQ multiplex PCR; TCRdb keeps only in-frame clonotypes and omits some of them. The table has 110,000 or so clones, around nine tenths seen once. The input for sequencing was peripheral blood, taken on day 0 of AZD1222 vaccination. These receptors all come from an adult in good health.

In this sample, this clone turned up a few times. This rearrangement joins TRBV5-4 to TRBJ1-4, with D unresolved. V lost 1 base and J 3 bases, leaving 13 bases between the germline ends. This CDR3 contains 16 residues. Germline lookup yields CDR1 SGHNT and CDR2 YYREEE (reference sequence). As DNA, the CDR3 is TGTGCCAGCAGCTTGAGACGACATGGCGCTAATGAAAAACTGTTTTTT. Translated: CASSLRRHGANEKLFF. Together with reference TRBV5-4 and TRBJ1-4, the CDR3 gives the full variable domain: ETGVTQSPTHLIKTRGQQVTLRCSSQSGHNTVSWYQQALGQGPQFIFQYYREEENGRGNFPPRFSGLQFPNYSSELNVNALELDDSALYLCASSLRRHGANEKLFFGSGTQLSVL.

The V and J genes are TRBV4-1 and TRBJ2-1; TRBD1 might be the D (5 bases). The V gene's germline CDR1 is MGHRA and CDR2 YSYEKL. The CDR3 covers 14 residues. V was trimmed by 1 base and J by 8 bases, leaving 12 bases between them. CDR3 nucleotides: TGCGCCAGCAGCCAAGGGGGCACTTATGATGAGCAGTTCTTC. Residues: CASSQGGTYDEQFF.